The next 4 T cell receptor beta chains were all read from a single sample in a study of blood T cell repertoires in COVID-19. The method was immunoSEQ multiplex PCR; TCRdb's version includes in-frame clones alone and lacks a portion of them. Here the sample spans 470,000 or so clones, roughly 85% being singletons. The source material was peripheral blood. The receptor source for this set is a human donor in a cohort sampled during active COVID-19.

The V and J genes are TRBV5-8 and TRBJ2-1; 9 nucleotides agree with TRBD2. Germline loops: CDR1 SGHTS, CDR2 YDEGEE. The V gene end was trimmed by 4 bases and the J gene end by 6 bases; junction bases not matched to a gene: 11. This CDR3 region has 16 residues. CDR3 in DNA: TGTGCCAGCAGCCCCCTTAGGCTAGCGGGACTCAATGAGCAGTTCTTC. Its protein is CASSPLRLAGLNEQFF. Variable domain in full (rest from reference TRBV5-8 and TRBJ2-1): EAGVTQSPTHLIKTRGQQATLRCSPISGHTSVYWYQQALGLGLQFLLWYDEGEERNRGNFPPRFSGRQFPNYSSELNVNALELEDSALYLCASSPLRLAGLNEQFFGPGTRLTVL.

Here the CDR3 DNA reads TGTGCCAGCAGCGAAAGGGACAGGGGTCGTCATGGCTACACCTTC. Protein: CASSERDRGRHGYTF. V gene TRBV7-8 combines with J gene TRBJ1-2; 10 positions match TRBD1. CDR3 length: 15 amino acids. After removal of 5 bases from V and 6 bases from J, the junction contained 9 bases not matched to a gene. Germline assignment: CDR1 SGHVS and CDR2 FQNEAQ.

The sample holds a few counts of this clone. This chain uses TRBV5-1 with TRBJ1-5, with TRBD1 identical over 8 bases. Germline CDR1 is SGHRS and CDR2 is YFSETQ. The CDR3 consists of 14 residues. The junction had 4 bases not matched to a gene; V was cut back by 2 bases and J by 6 bases. The CDR3, as DNA: TGCGCCAGCAGCTTCGGACAGGGCCTTCAGCCCCAGCATTTT. Translating it yields CASSFGQGLQPQHF.

The chain links TRBV6-5 to TRBJ1-2, with TRBD1 matching 9 bases. The CDR3 length is 14 residues. Germline CDR1 is MNHEY and CDR2 is SVGAGI. V trimming: 6 bases; J trimming: 2 bases; junction bases outside the gene matches: 4. The CDR3: CASSQTGGNYGYTF. CDR3 sequence (DNA): TGTGCCAGCAGCCAAACAGGGGGCAACTATGGCTACACCTTC.